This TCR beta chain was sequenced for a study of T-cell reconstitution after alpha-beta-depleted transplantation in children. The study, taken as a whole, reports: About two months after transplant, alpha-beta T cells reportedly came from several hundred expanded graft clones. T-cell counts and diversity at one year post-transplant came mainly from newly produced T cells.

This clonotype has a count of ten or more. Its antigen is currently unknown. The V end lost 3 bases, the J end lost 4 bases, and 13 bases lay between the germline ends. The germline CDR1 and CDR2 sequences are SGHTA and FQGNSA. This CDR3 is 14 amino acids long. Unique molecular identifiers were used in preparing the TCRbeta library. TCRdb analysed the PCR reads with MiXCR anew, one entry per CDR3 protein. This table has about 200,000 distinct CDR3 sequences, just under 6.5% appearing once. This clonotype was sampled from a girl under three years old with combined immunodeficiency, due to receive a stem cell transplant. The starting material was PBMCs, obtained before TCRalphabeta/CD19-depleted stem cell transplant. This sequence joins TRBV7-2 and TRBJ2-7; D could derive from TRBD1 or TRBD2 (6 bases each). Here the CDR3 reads CASSFSGARYEQYF. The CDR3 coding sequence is TGTGCCAGCAGCTTCTCGGGGGCGCGTTACGAGCAGTACTTC.